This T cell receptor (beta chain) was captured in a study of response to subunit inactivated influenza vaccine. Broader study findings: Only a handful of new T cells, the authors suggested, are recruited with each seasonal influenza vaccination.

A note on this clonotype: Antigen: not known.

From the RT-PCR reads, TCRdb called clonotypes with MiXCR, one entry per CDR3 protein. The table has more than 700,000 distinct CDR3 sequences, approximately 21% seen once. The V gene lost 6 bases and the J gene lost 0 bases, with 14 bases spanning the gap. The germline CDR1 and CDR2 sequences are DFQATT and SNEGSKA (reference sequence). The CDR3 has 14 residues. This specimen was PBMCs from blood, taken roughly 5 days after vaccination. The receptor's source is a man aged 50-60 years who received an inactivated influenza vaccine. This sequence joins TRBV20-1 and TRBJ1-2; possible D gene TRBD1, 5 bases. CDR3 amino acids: CSAHDGASNYGYTF. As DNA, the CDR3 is TGCAGTGCCCATGACGGGGCTTCTAACTATGGCTACACCTTC.